The entry below describes one T cell receptor beta chain. Antigen: not known. Repertoires were generated with immunoSEQ multiplex PCR, while TCRdb's copy carries only in-frame clones and drops some. The sample holds 150,000 to 200,000 clones, 90% to 95% seen once. This entry comes from a study of T cell responses to AZD1222 COVID-19 vaccine. General study results and limits: AZD1222 recipients seropositive at baseline numbered only six or seven. Most donors were white British, females outnumbered males, and clonal diversity was possibly underestimated. Repertoire sampling was restricted to post-peak T cell response timepoints.

The CDR3 loop spans 12 amino acids. V shed 7 bases and J shed 0 bases, with 4 bases lying between them. Looked up from germline, CDR1 is SQVTM and CDR2 is ANQGSEA. The source was peripheral blood, collected on day 0 of AZD1222 vaccination. This TCR came from an adult in good health. The rearrangement links TRBV29-1 to TRBJ2-6; D call uncertain. The CDR3 protein is CSALSGANVLTF. The CDR3 DNA reads as TGCAGCGCACTCTCTGGGGCCAACGTCCTGACTTTC.